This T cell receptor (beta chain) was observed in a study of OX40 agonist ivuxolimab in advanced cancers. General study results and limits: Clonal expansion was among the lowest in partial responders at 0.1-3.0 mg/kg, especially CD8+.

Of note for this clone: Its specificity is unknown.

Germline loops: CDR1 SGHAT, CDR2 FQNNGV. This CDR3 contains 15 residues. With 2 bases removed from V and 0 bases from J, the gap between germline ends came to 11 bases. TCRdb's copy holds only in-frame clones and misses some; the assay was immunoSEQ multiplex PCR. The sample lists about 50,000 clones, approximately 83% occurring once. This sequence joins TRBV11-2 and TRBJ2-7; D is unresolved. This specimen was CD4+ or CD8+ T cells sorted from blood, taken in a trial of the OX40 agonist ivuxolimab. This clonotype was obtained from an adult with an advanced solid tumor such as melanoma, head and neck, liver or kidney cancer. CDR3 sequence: CASSLRASSSYEQYF. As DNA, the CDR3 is TGTGCCAGCAGCTTACGCGCATCGAGCTCCTACGAGCAGTACTTC.